The present T cell receptor (beta chain) was sequenced within a study of shared clonotypes between healthy human individuals. Germline CDR1 reads SEHNR; CDR2 reads FQNEAQ (reference sequence). The ends were cut back, 1 base at V and 7 bases at J, with 11 bases in the middle. The CDR3 sequence is 13 residues long. Partitioning of CD4+ cells yielded a CD45RA+ naive subset and a CD45RA-negative memory subset. The method was immunoSEQ multiplex PCR; TCRdb's version includes in-frame clones alone and lacks a portion of them. The profile covers more than 850,000 clones, with more than 75% appearing a single time and approximately 0.56% taken by the ten largest.

Sequenced input: memory CD4+ T cells from PBMCs. Indicated subset: CD45RA-negative fraction. The V and J genes are TRBV7-9 and TRBJ2-7; D remains unclear. The receptor's source is a man younger than 35 in good health. Some clones in this sample may be carry-over from other donors' samples. CDR3 amino acids: CASSLGSAEEQYF. CDR3 sequence (DNA): TGTGCCAGCAGCTTAGGTTCGGCGGAAGAGCAGTACTTC.